The next 31 T cell receptor beta chains were all read from a single sample in a study of blood T cell repertoires in COVID-19. Some clones are missing from TCRdb's copy, which holds only in-frame ones; the method was immunoSEQ multiplex PCR. The repertoire consists of 350,000 to 400,000 clones, with roughly 88% occurring once and the leading ten covering more than 0.9%. The sequenced material came from PBMCs or T cells enriched from blood (not recorded which). These receptors all come from a woman in her twenties or thirties with acute COVID-19.

The chain couples TRBV9 to TRBJ2-6; TRBD2 might be the D (6 bases). The germline V gene encodes CDR1 SGDLS and CDR2 YYNGEE. Between the trimmed V and J ends, which lost 0 bases and 0 bases, there was a span of 7 bases. This CDR3 region has 16 residues. The DNA for the CDR3 is TGTGCCAGCAGCGTAGGACTAGTCTCTGGGGCCAACGTCCTGACTTTC. Protein sequence: CASSVGLVSGANVLTF.

The chain joins TRBV12-3 or TRBV12-4 to TRBJ2-7; tentative D call: TRBD2 (5 bases). The CDR3 has 13 residues. The V end lost 6 bases, the J end lost 1 base, and 10 bases lay between the germline ends. CDR3 DNA: TGTGCCAGCAGCTCCTCGGGGTCCTACGAGCAGTACTTC. Translation gives CASSSSGSYEQYF.

CDR3 nucleotide sequence: TGTGCCAGCAGTAAGGACAAATCCTACGAGCAGTACTTC. The encoded protein is CASSKDKSYEQYF. The chain is built from TRBV9 and TRBJ2-7; D may be TRBD1 (5 bases). The CDR3 has 13 amino acids. Germline loops: CDR1 SGDLS, CDR2 YYNGEE. V lost 5 bases, J lost 1 base, and 10 bases lay in between.

The V call is TRBV10-3, the J call TRBJ2-3; 11 bases fit TRBD2. Germline V gene data show CDR1 as ENHRY and CDR2 as SYGVKD. This CDR3 has 15 residues. The V gene end was trimmed by 5 bases and the J gene end by 6 bases; junction bases not matched to a gene: 7. The CDR3, as DNA: TGTGCCATCAGTTGGATAGCGGGGGGGCCGGATACGCAGTATTTT. Its protein product is CAISWIAGGPDTQYF.

The chain links TRBV7-2 to TRBJ2-4, with 10 positions matching TRBD2. The length of the CDR3 is 17 residues. The V and J ends lost 5 bases and 0 bases, in that order; junction bases with no gene match: 7. Germline V gene lookup returns CDR1 SGHTA and CDR2 FQGNSA. CDR3 amino acids: CASSARTSGLAKNIQYF. The CDR3 nucleotides are TGTGCCAGCAGCGCCCGGACTAGCGGCTTAGCCAAAAACATTCAGTACTTC.

This chain links TRBV19 with TRBJ1-1; 7 bases are shared with TRBD1. Trimming took 4 bases from V and 1 from J; bases not matched to a gene: 9. Germline CDR1 and CDR2: LNHDA and SQIVND (reference sequence). The CDR3 consists of 16 residues. The CDR3 reads CASSTLDRVSNTEAFF. The CDR3 nucleotides are TGTGCCAGTAGTACCCTAGACAGGGTATCGAACACTGAAGCTTTCTTT.

In DNA form, the CDR3 reads TGTGCCTGGAGTTACGGGGGGACCCAAGAGACCCAGTACTTC. Translation: CAWSYGGTQETQYF. This chain links TRBV30 with TRBJ2-5; 7 bases align to TRBD2. The germline CDR1 and CDR2 sequences are GTSNPN and SVGIG (reference sequence). V lost 2 bases to trimming and J lost 1 base; unmatched junction nucleotides: 4. The CDR3 extends over 14 amino acids.

The rearrangement uses TRBV5-4 and TRBJ2-1; 7 nucleotides match TRBD2. CDR3 length: 14 residues. Trimming removed 3 bases from V and 6 bases from J; junction bases left unmatched: 6. CDR1 and CDR2 (germline): SGHNT, YYREEE (reference sequence). This CDR3 reads CASSSEGLVNEQFF. The CDR3 DNA follows: TGTGCCAGCAGCTCAGAAGGACTAGTCAATGAGCAGTTCTTC.

This clone appeared once. The rearrangement links TRBV5-1 to TRBJ2-7, with D maybe TRBD2 (5 bases). CDR1 and CDR2 (germline): SGHRS, YFSETQ. Trimming took off 4 bases at V and 6 bases at J, with 23 bases between the two ends. The CDR3 runs to 16 residues. The CDR3 protein is CASSHRDAFTSGEQYF. CDR3 sequence (DNA): TGCGCCAGCAGCCACCGGGATGCGTTTACATCGGGCGAGCAGTACTTC.

V and J are TRBV7-7 and TRBJ2-1, with TRBD1 matching over 9 bases. V lost 5 bases and J lost 5; bases outside the gene matches: 7. CDR1 and CDR2 from the germline V gene are SSHAT and FNYEAQ (reference sequence). This CDR3 contains 15 residues. The CDR3 nucleotides are TGTGCCAGCAGCCCCGGGACAGGGTTGAACAATGAGCAGTTCTTC. It is translated as CASSPGTGLNNEQFF.

V usage is TRBV24-1 and J usage is TRBJ1-4; 7 nucleotides match TRBD1. After removal of 9 bases from V and 6 bases from J, the junction contained 9 bases not matched to a gene. CDR3 length: 14 amino acids. Germline V gives CDR1 KGHDR, CDR2 SFDVKD. The chain's CDR3 is CATQSGGGDEKLFF. The DNA of the CDR3 is TGTGCCACCCAATCAGGGGGTGGCGATGAAAAACTGTTTTTT.

About this clone itself: Additional DNA sequences in this sample encode the identical CDR3. The gene calls are TRBV29-1 and TRBJ1-1; no clear D. CDR1 and CDR2 from the germline V gene are SQVTM and ANQGSEA. The CDR3 contains 11 residues. Trimming took 4 bases from V and 3 from J, leaving 6 bases between them. This chain's CDR3 is CSVVRDTEAFF. The DNA of the CDR3 is TGCAGCGTTGTTAGAGACACTGAAGCTTTCTTT.

The chain is built from TRBV18 and TRBJ2-6; weak D call: TRBD2 (7 bases). In germline, CDR1 is KGHSH, CDR2 LQKENI. V shed 2 bases and J shed 0 bases, with 14 bases lying between them. The CDR3 sequence is 18 residues long. The CDR3 nucleotides read TGTGCCAGCTCACCAGAGGGAGGGACAAGCTCTGGGGCCAACGTCCTGACTTTC. Protein sequence: CASSPEGGTSSGANVLTF.

The chain combines TRBV3-1 (or the pseudogene TRBV3-2) with TRBJ1-1; TRBD1 matches 8 bases. Germline CDR1 and CDR2: LGHDT and YNNKEL (reference sequence). V trimming: 7 bases; J trimming: 1 base; junction bases outside the gene matches: 5. The CDR3 is 14 residues long. The CDR3 protein is CASTSGGQNTEAFF. The CDR3 coding sequence is TGTGCCAGCACCTCAGGGGGCCAGAACACTGAAGCTTTCTTT.

Note on this clone: A read error may produce the germline difference seen at one junction end. The V call is TRBV7-3, the J call TRBJ2-1, with D possibly matching TRBD1 (7 bases). This CDR3 is built from 18 residues. CDR1 is SGHTA and CDR2 is FQGTGA in the germline V gene. The CDR3 loop is CASSSYPTGYLDYDEQFF. The CDR3 DNA is TGTGCCAGCAGCTCTTATCCGACAGGGTATTTGGACTACGATGAGCAGTTCTTC. The variable domain in full, completed from reference TRBV7-3 and TRBJ2-1, reads GAGVSQTPSNKVTEKGKYVELRCDPISGHTALYWYRQSLGQGPEFLIYFQGTGAADDSGLPNDRFFAVRPEGSVSTLKIQRTERGDSAVYLCASSSYPTGYLDYDEQFFGPGTRLTVL.

The J gene is TRBJ1-1, the V gene TRBV6-2 or TRBV6-3, with D possibly matching TRBD1 (5 bases). This CDR3 has 16 residues. V shed 0 bases and J shed 6 bases, with 17 bases lying between them. Looked up from germline, CDR1 is MNHEY and CDR2 is SVGEGT. Here the CDR3 DNA reads TGTGCCAGCAGTTACTCTTATCTTGGGGAAGGGGCTGAAGCTTTCTTT. The encoded protein is CASSYSYLGEGAEAFF.

This chain links TRBV20-1 with TRBJ1-2; D ambiguous. CDR1 DFQATT and CDR2 SNEGSKA come from the germline V gene (reference sequence). V shed 3 bases and J shed 7 bases, with 9 bases lying between them. CDR3 size: 11 residues. The CDR3 sequence is CSASLTGGYTF. The CDR3 DNA follows: TGCAGTGCTAGCTTGACGGGTGGCTACACCTTC.

In nucleotides, the CDR3 is TGCGCCAGCAGCCTACCCGGGACAGGGGAGGCCACTGAAGCTTTCTTT. Its translation: CASSLPGTGEATEAFF. The chain has TRBV5-1 and TRBJ1-1; 10 bases match TRBD1. Trimming removed 4 bases from V and 4 bases from J; junction bases left unmatched: 10. The CDR3 is 16 amino acids. Germline CDR1 SGHRS, CDR2 YFSETQ. The complete variable domain, with remaining parts taken from reference TRBV5-1 and TRBJ1-1, reads KAGVTQTPRYLIKTRGQQVTLSCSPISGHRSVSWYQQTPGQGLQFLFEYFSETQRNKGNFPGRFSGRQFSNSRSEMNVSTLELGDSALYLCASSLPGTGEATEAFFGQGTRLTVV.

The chain joins TRBV9 to TRBJ1-3, with no clear D. This CDR3 is built from 14 residues. Trimming removed 0 bases at V and 0 bases at J, with 4 bases between. From germline, CDR1 is SGDLS and CDR2 YYNGEE. Written as DNA, the CDR3 is TGTGCCAGCAGCGTAGGCGACTCTGGAAACACCATATATTTT. It translates to CASSVGDSGNTIYF.

V and J are TRBV15 and TRBJ2-7; D gene uncertain. The CDR3 length is 15 residues. V lost 0 bases to trimming and J lost 0 bases, with 9 bases between them. Germline V gene data show CDR1 as LNHNV and CDR2 as YYDKDF (reference sequence). The CDR3 is CATSRDPASSYEQYF. In nucleotides, the CDR3 is TGTGCCACCAGCAGAGATCCTGCGAGCTCCTACGAGCAGTACTTC.

This clone was detected a few times. The chain employs TRBV5-5 and TRBJ1-4; no definite D call. The CDR3 covers 14 residues. Germline V gene lookup returns CDR1 SGHKS and CDR2 YYEKEE (reference sequence). V lost 2 bases and J lost 8, with 13 bases in between. The DNA of the CDR3 is TGTGCCAGCAGCTTATATGGACGGGAGGAAAAACTGTTTTTT. Its translation is CASSLYGREEKLFF.

The sample holds one count of this clone. CDR3 sequence: CASSPAYFQGRTGELFF. CDR3 DNA sequence: TGTGCCAGCAGCCCAGCTTACTTCCAGGGCAGGACCGGGGAGCTGTTTTTT. The V call is TRBV7-3, the J call TRBJ2-2; possible D gene TRBD1, 5 bases. Trimming pared 5 bases from V and 5 bases from J, leaving 21 bases between. This CDR3 has 17 amino acids. CDR1 is SGHTA, CDR2 FQGTGA, per germline.

The V and J genes are TRBV24-1 and TRBJ1-2, with D unclear. The CDR3 totals 14 residues. Trimming pared 2 bases from V and 8 bases from J, leaving 14 bases between. Germline V gene sequence: CDR1 KGHDR, CDR2 SFDVKD. The CDR3 here is CATSDSHSTKGYTF. As DNA, the CDR3 is TGTGCCACCAGTGATTCGCACTCCACGAAGGGCTACACCTTC.

The V and J genes are TRBV2 and TRBJ1-6; 8 bases are a match to TRBD1. Trimming removed 6 bases from V and 8 bases from J; junction bases left unmatched: 15. Germline lookup yields CDR1 SNHLY and CDR2 FYNNEI. The CDR3 covers 17 residues. The CDR3, as DNA: TGTGCCAGCAGCGGGTTTGACAGGGGATCAGGAGATTCACCCCTCCACTTT. It translates to CASSGFDRGSGDSPLHF.

This sequence joins TRBV4-1 and TRBJ1-2; 10 positions match TRBD1. V trimming: 5 bases; J trimming: 8 bases; junction bases outside the gene matches: 20. The CDR3 runs 18 residues. The germline gives CDR1 MGHRA, CDR2 YSYEKL. This chain's CDR3 is CASSETPGTGDRPSGYTF. Here the CDR3 DNA reads TGCGCCAGCAGCGAAACCCCCGGGACAGGGGACCGGCCATCAGGCTACACCTTC.

The genes are TRBV6-4 and TRBJ2-1, with TRBD1 matching over 11 bases. The CDR3 sequence is 16 residues long. Germline V gene lookup returns CDR1 MRHNA and CDR2 SNTAGT. Trimming at V came to 4 bases and at J to 3 bases, leaving 5 bases not matched to a gene. CDR3 DNA sequence: TGTGCCAGCAGTGTGGTGGGGACAGGGGGCTACAATGAGCAGTTCTTC. This sequence encodes CASSVVGTGGYNEQFF.

J is TRBJ2-1 and V is TRBV3-1 (or the pseudogene TRBV3-2), with 10 bases fitting TRBD2. The CDR3 is 16 residues long. The J segment lost 7 bases and the V segment lost 0 bases, leaving 6 bases of the junction unmatched. Germline V gene data show CDR1 as LGHDT and CDR2 as YNNKEL (reference sequence). CDR3 nucleotide sequence: TGTGCCAGCAGCCAAGATTGGGCTAGCGGGGGAAATGAGCAGTTCTTC. Amino acids: CASSQDWASGGNEQFF.

The sample holds one count of this clone. The chain employs TRBV5-4 and TRBJ2-7, with D possibly TRBD1 on 6 matching bases. The V end lost 4 bases, the J end lost 7 bases, and 21 bases lay between the germline ends. CDR1 and CDR2 (germline): SGHNT, YYREEE (reference sequence). This CDR3 comprises 15 residues. The CDR3 here is CASSVAGTHPTEQYF. DNA for the CDR3: TGTGCCAGCAGCGTCGCCGGGACACATCCCACGGAGCAGTACTTC.

CDR3 sequence reads: CASSPSRLAANTGELFF. CDR3 in DNA: TGTGCCAGCAGTCCATCCCGACTAGCGGCGAACACCGGGGAGCTGTTTTTT. The J gene is TRBJ2-2, the V gene TRBV7-3; TRBD2 agrees at 9 bases. Germline V CDR1 and CDR2: SGHTA, FQGTGA. V lost 6 bases and J lost 0; bases outside the gene matches: 8. The CDR3 spans 17 residues.

This clone was counted a few times. The sample carries other DNA sequences with the same CDR3. The chain has TRBV11-2 and TRBJ2-7; 9 bases agree with TRBD1. Trimming took 8 bases from V and 2 from J; bases not matched to a gene: 7. This CDR3 has 14 residues. CDR1 SGHAT and CDR2 FQNNGV come from the germline V gene. CDR3 bases: TGTGCCAGCTCACCGGGACAGGGTCCCTACGAGCAGTACTTC. As protein: CASSPGQGPYEQYF.

This sequence joins TRBV7-9 and TRBJ1-1, with 11 bases that match TRBD1. V trimming: 5 bases; J trimming: 3 bases; junction bases outside the gene matches: 5. Germline loops: CDR1 SEHNR, CDR2 FQNEAQ (reference sequence). This CDR3 has 15 amino acids. The CDR3 sequence is CASSLRTGGHTEAFF. The CDR3, as DNA: TGTGCCAGCAGCCTCCGGACAGGGGGCCACACTGAAGCTTTCTTT.